This TCR beta chain was sequenced for a study of shared clonotypes between healthy human individuals (dated by TCRdb to the early 2020s). Context from the whole study: The cohort comprised two women and a few men aged 18 to 49 years. For each donor, three plates each were used for CD4 naive and CD4 memory, two plates were used for CD8 naive, and one plate was used for CD8 memory. To increase sequencing depth and limit assay-specific biases, TCR repertoire library preparation and sequencing were carried out by different laboratories using diverse techniques. Leukapheresis yielded between about 0.9 and 10 billion PBMCs per donor. To estimate repertoire size and how much clonotypes are shared between individuals, the study performed deep sequencing of blood TCR repertoires from roughly five healthy adults. Overall study results and their limits: Rarefaction of sorted-subset datasets indicated incomplete sequencing despite the large sequencing depth. Pairwise subsampling indicated that sequencing depth was expected to affect the degree of clonotype sharing among donors. Larger estimated clonotype richness was generally found for naive subsets than for memory subsets. Because the study included only a small number of donors, the genetic and exposure-history diversity represented was limited. Sampling was restricted to blood, and TCR repertoires in tissues likely differ from the TCR repertoires found in blood. Higher generation probabilities were observed for clonotypes shared by all four sorted-subset donors than for non-shared clonotypes. Sharing across four donors was observed for 4.5% to 6.5% of naive CD4, less than 4% of naive CD8, 2% to 2.5% of memory CD4, and roughly 0.4% of memory CD8 clonotypes.

Using the deep immunoSEQ assay, multiplex PCR amplified TCR CDR3 regions from genomic DNA. Extracted genomic DNA from each cell subset was spread evenly across all wells of several immunoSEQ 96-well plates, with each plate serving as a replicate. For sorted subsets, about 200 ng genomic DNA, equal to 30,000 to 35,000 T cell genomes, was loaded into each replicate PCR. The purified libraries were quantified using a Qubit 3.0 fluorometer, sized with a Bioanalyzer 2100, and then quantified again using the KAPA Library Quantification kit. Every immunoSEQ 96-well plate was sequenced on a separate single-read 150-cycle Illumina NextSeq 550 flow cell. In the original analysis: Because the immunoSEQ output included only junctional sequences and no quality scores, the filtering could not be the same as the filtering used for full-length reads. To assign V/J genes and CDR3, sequences were annotated against IMGT germline references using PyIR, a Python wrapper for IgBLAST v1.9. Reads with weak V/J assignments (E-value above 1e-6), missing CDR3, stop codons, out-of-frame junctions, or ambiguous translated residues were removed. A V3J clonotype was defined by an identical inferred V gene, J gene, and CDR3 amino acid sequence. Percentage overlap between repertoires was calculated by dividing the number of shared unique clonotypes by the size of the smaller repertoire. Repertoire richness was assessed with RTK rarefaction, the Chao1 estimator, and Recon v2.1 estimates of unobserved clonotypes. Generation probabilities for all TCRbeta clonotypes obtained by the gDNA method from a handful of donors were computed using OLGA. Here the immuneACCESS table is served through TCRdb, limited to in-frame sequences with V and J called. Missing clones are a known gap in these copies; in checked studies unresolved V genes cover under half, and the rest lacks a known reason. The D gene and trimming were derived from the DNA, and the V and J assignments and clone size from that table. Across this sample there are around 2.1 million clones, with approximately 94% seen only once. Of the sample, under 2% is held by the ten largest clones.

CD8 naive samples consisted of CD45RO-negative cells that were positively selected for CCR7, yielding a CD45RA+CCR7+ population without TemRA cells. The donors were healthy, HIV-negative adults who had no recently reported acute infections or vaccinations. Every donor was a Caucasian adult living in Nashville, Tennessee, USA. After blood collection by leukapheresis, PBMCs were isolated using Ficoll-Histopaque density gradient centrifugation and then cryopreserved in the vapor phase of liquid nitrogen. Analytical flow cytometry was used to check the purity and quantity of every magnetically sorted T cell population. From each sorted fraction, genomic DNA was isolated and quantified by UV absorbance on a Nanodrop 2000c. As for this clone: Its antigen is not yet known. It has no much larger one-base neighbor in the sample; base qualities were not kept.

CDR1 and CDR2 are drawn from the germline V gene: SGDLS, YYNGEE. From its cysteine to its phenylalanine, the CDR3 spans 15 amino acids. This entry keeps only the CDR3 DNA: 45 bases, framed from base 1. The V and J ends are trimmed by 4 bases and 1 base, leaving 12 bases between them. The sequence came from a man aged 18 to 29 in good health. Some clones in this sample may be carry-over from other donors' samples. Sequencing was done on a sample of naive CD8+ T cells from PBMCs. What the cell subset or site label conveys for this sample: CD45RA+CCR7+. The rearrangement joined TRBV9 to TRBJ1-3; TRBD1 is perhaps the D gene, given 5 matching bases. The sequence in DNA is TGTGCCAGCAGCCCAGAAGGGGTTTCTGGAAACACCATATATTTT. This translates into CASSPEGVSGNTIYF.